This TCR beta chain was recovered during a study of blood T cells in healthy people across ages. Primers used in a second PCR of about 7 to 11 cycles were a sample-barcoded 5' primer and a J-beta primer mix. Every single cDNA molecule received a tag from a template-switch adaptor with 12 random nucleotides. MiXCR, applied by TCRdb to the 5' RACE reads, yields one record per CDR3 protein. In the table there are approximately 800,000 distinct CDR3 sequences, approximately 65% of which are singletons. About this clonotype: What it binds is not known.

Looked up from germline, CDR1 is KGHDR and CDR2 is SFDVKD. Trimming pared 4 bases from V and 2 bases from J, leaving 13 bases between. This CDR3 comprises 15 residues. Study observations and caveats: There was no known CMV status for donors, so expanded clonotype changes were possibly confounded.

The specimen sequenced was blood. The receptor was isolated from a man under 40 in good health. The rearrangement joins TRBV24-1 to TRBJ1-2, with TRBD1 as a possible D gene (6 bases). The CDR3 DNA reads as TGTGCCACCAGTGACCCCGGGGGCGGAAACTATGGCTACACCTTC. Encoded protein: CATSDPGGGNYGYTF.